This TCR beta chain was found in a study of T cells after yellow fever vaccination. This clonotype was seen ten or more times. The germline V gene encodes CDR1 MNHNS and CDR2 SASEGT. The CDR3 is 12 amino acids. The ends lost 3 bases at V and 6 bases at J; junction bases unmatched: 0. MiXCR, applied by TCRdb to the 5' RACE reads, yields one record per CDR3 protein. The table records about 210,000 distinct CDR3 sequences, around 3.1% of them present only once. Specimen: CD4+ T cells sorted from PBMCs, collected 10 days after the yellow fever booster vaccination. This clonotype originated in a man younger than 35 who received the YFV17D yellow fever vaccine. V is TRBV6-1 and J is TRBJ2-3; 7 bases are a match to TRBD2. The CDR3 here is CASSERGDTQYF. The CDR3 coding sequence is TGTGCCAGCAGTGAGCGGGGGGATACGCAGTATTTT.